A selection of T cell receptor beta chains follows, all from one sample in a study of identifying expanded T cells in peripheral blood. Method: immunoSEQ multiplex PCR; TCRdb's copy keeps in-frame clones and lacks some. Found here are around 82,000 clones, 84% of them singletons; the top ten hold about 20%. The specimen was blood. These receptors came from a person aged 18 to 75 in good health. The CDR3 runs from the conserved cysteine through the conserved F or W. D genes are given only for firm matches.

>TRBV19|TRBD1|TRBJ2-2
CASTRQGWDTGELFF
TGTGCCAGTACCCGACAGGGGTGGGACACCGGGGAGCTGTTTTTT
>TRBV30|-|TRBJ1-3
CAAYRESGNTIYF
TGTGCCGCATACAGGGAGTCTGGAAACACCATATATTTT
>TRBV6-6|-|TRBJ1-1
CASRWGTEAFF
TGTGCCAGCCGGTGGGGCACTGAAGCTTTCTTT
>TRBV7-6|-|TRBJ2-7
CASSEGNGPYEQYF
TGTGCCAGCAGCGAAGGGAACGGGCCCTACGAGCAGTACTTC
>TRBV7-2|-|TRBJ2-5
CASSLGGREAETQYF
TGTGCCAGCAGCTTAGGGGGCAGGGAGGCGGAGACCCAGTACTTC
>TRBV30|TRBD2|TRBJ2-7
CAWSTLLGLAAYEQYF
TGTGCCTGGAGTACCCTCCTCGGACTAGCGGCATACGAGCAGTACTTC
>TRBV2|-|TRBJ2-5
CASSDFQGRETQYF
TGTGCCAGCAGTGATTTCCAGGGAAGGGAGACCCAGTACTTC
>TRBV4-2|-|TRBJ2-1
CASSDNGGEGHEQFF
TGTGCCAGCAGCGATAACGGCGGAGAGGGACATGAGCAGTTCTTC
>TRBV27|-|TRBJ2-6
CASRSSGANVLTF
TGTGCCAGTAGATCCTCTGGGGCCAACGTCCTGACTTTC
>TRBV6-5|-|TRBJ1-1
CASRLELNTEAFF
TGTGCCAGCAGATTAGAACTGAACACTGAAGCTTTCTTT
>TRBV7-2|-|TRBJ1-5
CALGVTGNQPQHF
TGTGCCCTAGGGGTTACGGGCAATCAGCCCCAGCATTTT
>TRBV27|-|TRBJ2-1
CASSLVAGRPGYNEQFF
TGTGCCAGCAGTCTGGTGGCAGGTAGACCGGGCTACAATGAGCAGTTCTTC
>TRBV5-1|-|TRBJ2-5
CASSSNGQFQETQYF
TGCGCCAGCAGCTCGAATGGACAGTTCCAAGAGACCCAGTACTTC
>TRBV5-1|-|TRBJ1-3
CASSLVAADHSGNTIYF
TGCGCCAGCAGCTTGGTTGCTGCAGACCACTCTGGAAACACCATATATTTT
>TRBV5-6|-|TRBJ2-3
CASRGFRDTDTQYF
TGTGCCAGCAGGGGGTTTAGGGACACAGATACGCAGTATTTT
>TRBV18|-|TRBJ2-7
CASSLEPSYEQYF
TGTGCCAGCTCTCTAGAGCCTAGCTACGAGCAGTACTTC